Below are 10 T cell receptor beta chains sequenced from a single sample in a study of cytomegalovirus exposure and HLA in healthy donors. Use of 60 Vbeta and 13 Jbeta primers characterized the PCR. Using immunoSEQ multiplex PCR, the repertoire was profiled, and TCRdb retains in-frame clones only, with some absent. Of over 150,000 clones listed, more than 75% are singletons. The sample was PBMCs. These receptors came from a man between 18 and 29 years old in good health and CMV-seropositive.

V gene TRBV9 combines with J gene TRBJ2-3; D ambiguous. CDR1 is SGDLS and CDR2 is YYNGEE in the germline V gene. The CDR3 totals 16 residues. V gave up 0 bases and J gave up 0 bases, with 11 bases separating them. Written as DNA, the CDR3 is TGTGCCAGCAGCGTAGCAGATACCGCTAGCACAGATACGCAGTATTTT. The encoded protein is CASSVADTASTDTQYF.

The table lists this clone with a few counts. The V gene is TRBV5-6, the J gene TRBJ2-1; D may be TRBD2 (5 bases). The germline gives CDR1 SGHDT, CDR2 YYEEEE. Trimming removed 4 bases at V and 3 bases at J, with 17 bases between. The CDR3 loop spans 16 amino acids. CDR3 sequence: CASSRVWTGYYNEQFF. CDR3 DNA sequence: TGTGCCAGCAGCCGCGTCTGGACTGGATACTACAATGAGCAGTTCTTC.

The chain recombines TRBV18 with TRBJ2-5; D gene unclear. Germline CDR1 KGHSH, CDR2 LQKENI. V was shortened by 5 bases and J by 4 bases, with 5 bases between the two germline ends. There are 11 residues in the CDR3. CDR3 bases: TGTGCCAGCTCATCGGGAGAGACCCAGTACTTC. Its protein is CASSSGETQYF.

This clone was picked up a small number of times. The chain combines TRBV7-9 with TRBJ2-3; D might be TRBD1 (6 bases). V was pared by 5 bases and J by 1 base, with 13 bases between. The CDR3 extends over 15 amino acids. Germline CDR1 SEHNR, CDR2 FQNEAQ (reference sequence). The CDR3 protein is CASSARDIRTDTQYF. CDR3 DNA: TGTGCCAGCAGCGCCCGGGACATACGCACAGATACGCAGTATTTT.

In regard to this clone: The same CDR3 arises from other DNA sequences in this sample as well. The chain couples TRBV5-4 to TRBJ2-2, with D hard to call. V dropped 4 bases and J dropped 4 bases, with 5 bases sitting between them. CDR3 length: 12 amino acids. The V gene's germline CDR1 is SGHNT and CDR2 YYREEE (reference sequence). CDR3 bases: TGTGCCAGCAGCCCTTTCACCGGGGAGCTGTTTTTT. Translated, it gives CASSPFTGELFF.

V is TRBV29-1 and J is TRBJ2-2; tentatively, D is TRBD2 (7 bases). The length of the CDR3 is 15 residues. Trimming stripped 5 bases from V and 6 bases from J, with 19 bases between. The germline V gene has CDR1 SQVTM and CDR2 ANQGSEA. The CDR3 DNA sequence: TGCAGCGTTCTAATTGGGGGGGCGATTCCCGGGGAGCTGTTTTTT. Translated: CSVLIGGAIPGELFF.

V gene TRBV10-3 combines with J gene TRBJ2-3; 9 nucleotides line up with TRBD2. J gave up 3 bases and V 6 bases, and 4 bases lay outside the gene matches. The CDR3 totals 14 residues. From germline, CDR1 is ENHRY and CDR2 SYGVKD. The CDR3 loop reads CAIRVAGETDTQYF. CDR3 sequence (DNA): TGTGCCATCAGGGTAGCGGGAGAAACAGATACGCAGTATTTT.

The rearrangement uses TRBV6-1 and TRBJ1-2, with a weak D call TRBD1 (5 bases). Deletions cut 1 base from V and 6 bases from J, with 9 bases between. CDR3 size: 13 residues. Germline V lookup: CDR1 MNHNS, CDR2 SASEGT. In DNA form, the CDR3 reads TGTGCCAGCAGTGAAGTGCGGGGGAATGGCTACACCTTC. Protein product: CASSEVRGNGYTF.

The rearrangement links TRBV5-1 to TRBJ2-7; D unclear. The CDR3 has 14 amino acids. Germline V lookup: CDR1 SGHRS, CDR2 YFSETQ. V lost 5 bases and J lost 2, with 14 bases in between. CDR3 sequence reads: CASRVATAAYEQYF. The DNA for the CDR3 is TGCGCCAGCAGGGTGGCTACAGCCGCCTACGAGCAGTACTTC.

The chain couples TRBV7-9 to TRBJ1-2, with D possibly TRBD1 on 5 matching bases. CDR1 and CDR2 (germline): SEHNR, FQNEAQ (reference sequence). The V end lost 5 bases, the J end lost 8 bases, and 18 bases lay between the germline ends. The CDR3 consists of 14 residues. The chain's CDR3 is CASSQRTSPEGYTF. The CDR3 DNA reads TGTGCCAGCAGCCAAAGGACATCCCCGGAGGGCTACACCTTC.